One sample yielded the 14 T cell receptor beta chains listed below, sequenced in a study of cytomegalovirus exposure and HLA in healthy donors. In the PCR, 60 Vbeta and 13 Jbeta primers were used. This table comes from immunoSEQ multiplex PCR, and its TCRdb copy is limited to in-frame clones, with some not included. The repertoire holds 120,000 or so clones, with 75% to 90% as singletons. Specimen: PBMCs. Receptors were obtained from a man aged 25-45 years in good health and CMV-seropositive.

The chain is built from TRBV10-1 and TRBJ2-2; TRBD1 agrees at 8 bases. This CDR3 is 16 amino acids long. Germline V gene sequence: CDR1 WNHNN, CDR2 SYGVQD (reference sequence). J lost 1 base, V lost 3 bases, and 4 bases had no gene match. CDR3 protein: CASSDQDRENTGELFF. CDR3 nucleotides: TGCGCCAGCAGTGACCAGGACAGGGAGAACACCGGGGAGCTGTTTTTT.

The CDR3 DNA reads as TGCGCCAGCAGCTTAGGGGGATCGCCTACCTACGAGCAGTACTTC. Its translation: CASSLGGSPTYEQYF. J is TRBJ2-7 and V is TRBV5-1, with D possibly TRBD1 on 6 matching bases. The CDR3 loop spans 15 amino acids. With 2 bases removed from V and 2 bases from J, the gap between germline ends came to 14 bases. Per the germline V gene, CDR1 is SGHRS and CDR2 is YFSETQ. The entire variable domain, with the rest obtained from reference TRBV5-1 and TRBJ2-7, is as follows: KAGVTQTPRYLIKTRGQQVTLSCSPISGHRSVSWYQQTPGQGLQFLFEYFSETQRNKGNFPGRFSGRQFSNSRSEMNVSTLELGDSALYLCASSLGGSPTYEQYFGPGTRLTVT.

This clone was recorded once. The J gene is TRBJ2-5, the V gene TRBV7-2, with TRBD2 as a possible D gene (6 bases). The ends were cut back, 6 bases at V and 5 bases at J, with 13 bases in the middle. The germline gives CDR1 SGHTA, CDR2 FQGNSA. This CDR3 has 13 residues. The CDR3 nucleotides are TGTGCCAGCAGTTTGGCGGGGTGGGAGACCCAGTACTTC. The encoded protein is CASSLAGWETQYF.

The chain recombines TRBV29-1 with TRBJ2-1; 7 bases agree with TRBD2. The CDR3 runs to 15 residues. With V trimmed by 6 bases and J by 7 bases, 15 bases remained unmatched. CDR1 is SQVTM, CDR2 ANQGSEA, per germline. CDR3 sequence reads: CSVSPWTRGDNEQFF. The DNA for the CDR3 is TGCAGCGTCTCCCCCTGGACCCGGGGGGATAATGAGCAGTTCTTC.

The V and J genes are TRBV5-1 and TRBJ1-3, with unresolved D. Trimming removed 0 bases from V and 0 bases from J, with 10 bases in between. Germline assignment: CDR1 SGHRS and CDR2 YFSETQ. The CDR3 is made up of 16 amino acids. The CDR3 sequence is CASSLGSSSSGNTIYF. Written as DNA, the CDR3 is TGCGCCAGCAGCTTGGGAAGTAGCTCCTCTGGAAACACCATATATTTT.

The V gene is TRBV6-5, the J gene TRBJ1-6, with a possible D match to TRBD1 (6 bases). This CDR3 is built from 14 residues. The germline V gene has CDR1 MNHEY and CDR2 SVGAGI. V lost 4 bases and J lost 6, with 10 bases in between. CDR3 DNA sequence: TGTGCCAGCAGTTCCAGGGGCAGTAATTCACCCCTCCACTTT. It is translated as CASSSRGSNSPLHF.

The rearrangement joins TRBV5-5 to TRBJ2-1; maybe TRBD2 (5 bases). Germline values: CDR1 SGHKS, CDR2 YYEKEE (reference sequence). Deletions cut 1 base from V and 0 bases from J, with 8 bases between. CDR3 size: 15 residues. CDR3 loop: CASSLRGFSYNEQFF. The CDR3 DNA follows: TGTGCCAGCAGCTTGAGAGGGTTCTCCTACAATGAGCAGTTCTTC.

The V and J genes are TRBV9 and TRBJ1-2; TRBD1 agrees at 8 bases. Germline-derived CDR1 and CDR2 are SGDLS and YYNGEE. CDR3 length: 16 amino acids. V gave up 2 bases and J gave up 0 bases; unmatched junction bases: 6. Written as DNA, the CDR3 is TGTGCCAGCAGCGTGGGTGGGACAGGAGCTAACTATGGCTACACCTTC. This gives the protein CASSVGGTGANYGYTF.

The genes are TRBV14 and TRBJ2-5, with 10 bases aligning to TRBD1. Trimming cost V 3 bases and J 3 bases; bases outside gene matches: 10. This CDR3 has 17 amino acids. In germline, CDR1 is SGHDN, CDR2 FVKESK. This CDR3 is CASSQKLGTGVEETQYF. The CDR3 DNA reads as TGTGCCAGCAGCCAGAAGTTGGGGACAGGGGTCGAAGAGACCCAGTACTTC.

The chain carries TRBV19 and TRBJ1-2; weak D call: TRBD1 (6 bases). Germline assignment: CDR1 LNHDA and CDR2 SQIVND (reference sequence). CDR3 length: 13 amino acids. V was cut by 11 bases and J by 3 bases, with 16 bases left in between. The CDR3 bases are TGTGCCTCAAGGCAGGGGTTTGACTATGGCTACACCTTC. Its translation: CASRQGFDYGYTF.

This sequence joins TRBV7-8 and TRBJ2-7; TRBD1 is a possible D gene (5 bases). Trimming removed 5 bases from V and 1 base from J, with 9 bases in between. Germline assignment: CDR1 SGHVS and CDR2 FQNEAQ. The CDR3 runs 13 residues. CDR3 sequence (DNA): TGTGCCAGCAGCCCAGACAGATCCTACGAGCAGTACTTC. Translation: CASSPDRSYEQYF. Based on the CDR3 plus reference TRBV7-8 and TRBJ2-7, the full variable domain is GAGVSQSPRYKVAKRGQDVALRCDPISGHVSLFWYQQALGQGPEFLTYFQNEAQLDKSGLPSDRFFAERPEGSVSTLKIQRTQQEDSAVYLCASSPDRSYEQYFGPGTRLTVT.

The CDR3 protein is CASSYLRGGENTEAFF. CDR3 DNA sequence: TGTGCCAGCAGCTACTTGAGGGGGGGTGAGAACACTGAAGCTTTCTTT. This chain connects TRBV9 to TRBJ1-1; perhaps TRBD1 as D (6 bases). The ends were cut back, 4 bases at V and 1 base at J, with 17 bases in the middle. Per germline, CDR1 SGDLS and CDR2 YYNGEE. CDR3 length: 16 residues.

The rearrangement joins TRBV7-6 to TRBJ2-7; TRBD1 is a possible D gene (5 bases). The CDR3 totals 16 residues. V gave up 5 bases and J gave up 0 bases, with 17 bases separating them. Germline V gene data show CDR1 as SGHVS and CDR2 as FNYEAQ. Here the CDR3 DNA reads TGTGCCAGCAGCCCACAGTGGGGCTTGGGCTCCTACGAGCAGTACTTC. Encoded protein: CASSPQWGLGSYEQYF. The full variable domain, completed using reference TRBV7-6 and TRBJ2-7, is GAGVSQSPRYKVTKRGQDVALRCDPISGHVSLYWYRQALGQGPEFLTYFNYEAQQDKSGLPNDRFSAERPEGSISTLTIQRTEQRDSAMYRCASSPQWGLGSYEQYFGPGTRLTVT.

This rearrangement joins TRBV7-9 to TRBJ2-3; TRBD2 matches 8 bases. This CDR3 spans 17 amino acids. The junction had 12 bases not matched to a gene; V was cut back by 5 bases and J by 2 bases. CDR1 is SEHNR, CDR2 FQNEAQ, per germline (reference sequence). In nucleotides, the CDR3 is TGTGCCAGCAGCCCAACACGTGGGGGACTAGTCACAGATACGCAGTATTTT. As protein: CASSPTRGGLVTDTQYF.